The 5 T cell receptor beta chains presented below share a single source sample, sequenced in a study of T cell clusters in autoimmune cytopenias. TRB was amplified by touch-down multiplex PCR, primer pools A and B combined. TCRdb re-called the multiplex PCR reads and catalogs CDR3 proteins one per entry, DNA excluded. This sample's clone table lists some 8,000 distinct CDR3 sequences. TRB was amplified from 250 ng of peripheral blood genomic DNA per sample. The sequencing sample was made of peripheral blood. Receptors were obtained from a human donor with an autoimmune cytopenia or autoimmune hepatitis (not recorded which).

CDR3 residues: CAISESGAGTGYGYTF. This chain connects TRBV10-3 to TRBJ1-2; the D call of TRBD1 rests on TCRdb alone, since no DNA is present to check it. The CDR3 totals 16 residues. The germline CDR1 and CDR2 sequences are ENHRY and SYGVKD.

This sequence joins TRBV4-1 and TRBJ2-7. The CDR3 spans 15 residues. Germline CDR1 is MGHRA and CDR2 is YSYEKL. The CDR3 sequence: CASSQDPLGSDEQYF.

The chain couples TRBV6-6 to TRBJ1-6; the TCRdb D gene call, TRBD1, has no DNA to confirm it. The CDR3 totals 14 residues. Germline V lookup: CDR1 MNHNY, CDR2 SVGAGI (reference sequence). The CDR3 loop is CASSEGRQNSPLHF.

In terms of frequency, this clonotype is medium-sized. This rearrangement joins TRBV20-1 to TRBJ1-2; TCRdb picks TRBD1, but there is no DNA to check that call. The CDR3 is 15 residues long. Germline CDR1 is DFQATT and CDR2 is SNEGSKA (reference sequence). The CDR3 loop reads CSARVWDAANYGYTF.

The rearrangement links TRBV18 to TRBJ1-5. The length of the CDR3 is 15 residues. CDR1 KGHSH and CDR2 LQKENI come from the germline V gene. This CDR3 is CASSPGIQENQPQHF.